These 18 T cell receptor beta chains originate from one sample sequenced in a study of cytomegalovirus exposure and HLA in healthy donors. The PCR used 60 Vbeta and 13 Jbeta primers. The table came from immunoSEQ multiplex PCR; TCRdb's copy has only in-frame clones and leaves some out. The sample has hundreds of thousands of clones, almost 80% seen once. Sample: PBMCs. The receptors stem from a male donor in good health and CMV-seronegative.

The chain recombines TRBV6-5 with TRBJ1-2; D gene unclear. This CDR3 comprises 15 residues. V was clipped by 8 bases and J by 2 bases, with 18 bases between them. The germline V gene encodes CDR1 MNHEY and CDR2 SVGAGI. Here the CDR3 reads CASGGLAGFNYGYTF. For the CDR3, the DNA is TGTGCCAGCGGAGGACTGGCCGGGTTCAACTATGGCTACACCTTC.

The rearrangement joins TRBV25-1 to TRBJ2-2; D ambiguous. Trimming removed 6 bases at V and 3 bases at J, with 8 bases between. The CDR3 is made up of 13 amino acids. Germline CDR1 is MGHDK and CDR2 is SYGVNS. CDR3: CASRLIDTGELFF. The CDR3 coding sequence is TGTGCCAGCAGACTGATAGACACCGGGGAGCTGTTTTTT. Full variable domain (outside the CDR3, taken from reference TRBV25-1 and TRBJ2-2): EADIYQTPRYLVIGTGKKITLECSQTMGHDKMYWYQQDPGMELHLIHYSYGVNSTEKGDLSSESTVSRIRTEHFPLTLESARPSHTSQYLCASRLIDTGELFFGEGSRLTVL.

The genes are TRBV7-9 and TRBJ2-5, with 13 bases fitting TRBD2. This CDR3 spans 15 amino acids. Per germline, CDR1 SEHNR and CDR2 FQNEAQ (reference sequence). V was clipped by 5 bases and J by 4 bases; unmatched bases: 4. In nucleotides, the CDR3 is TGTGCCAGCAGCCCAAGACTAGCGGGAGGAGAGACCCAGTACTTC. Encoded protein: CASSPRLAGGETQYF.

The chain's CDR3 is CASSPRTGREVYGYTF. CDR3 nucleotide sequence: TGCGCCAGCAGCCCCCGGACAGGGAGGGAGGTCTATGGCTACACCTTC. This rearrangement joins TRBV5-1 to TRBJ1-2; 8 bases line up with TRBD1. V was clipped by 4 bases and J by 4 bases; unmatched bases: 12. The CDR3 is 16 residues long. The germline gives CDR1 SGHRS, CDR2 YFSETQ.

V and J are TRBV7-3 and TRBJ1-1; 9 bases match TRBD1. V was clipped by 4 bases and J by 5 bases; unmatched bases: 5. The CDR3 sequence is 14 residues long. Germline CDR1 and CDR2: SGHTA and FQGTGA. The CDR3 protein is CASSSPDRGTEAFF. The CDR3 DNA sequence: TGTGCCAGCAGCTCCCCGGACAGGGGAACTGAAGCTTTCTTT.

The genes are TRBV28 and TRBJ1-2; D unresolved. This CDR3 is 15 amino acids long. The germline V and J ends were trimmed by 7 bases and 10 bases, with 25 bases remaining between them. Looked up from germline, CDR1 is MDHEN and CDR2 is SYDVKM. In nucleotides, the CDR3 is TGTGCCAGCACGCCTCGGGGTCGCGTCCAGCCGGACTACACCTTC. As protein: CASTPRGRVQPDYTF.

J is TRBJ2-7 and V is TRBV28; 7 bases are shared with TRBD2. Trimming cost V 4 bases and J 0 bases; bases outside gene matches: 9. This CDR3 has 16 amino acids. Looked up from germline, CDR1 is MDHEN and CDR2 is SYDVKM. CDR3 in DNA: TGTGCCAGCAGTTCCTCCCGACTAGCAATCTCCTACGAGCAGTACTTC. Encoded protein: CASSSSRLAISYEQYF.

This chain connects TRBV6-4 to TRBJ2-1; TRBD2 matches at 9 bases. Germline trimming cut 5 bases from V and 5 bases from J; bases unmatched to any gene: 10. Germline CDR1 reads MRHNA; CDR2 reads SNTAGT. This CDR3 has 16 amino acids. The DNA of the CDR3 is TGTGCCAGCAGTCCCGAGGCTAGCGGGACCCACAATGAGCAGTTCTTC. This translates into CASSPEASGTHNEQFF.

V is TRBV5-6 and J is TRBJ2-1; 11 bases fit TRBD1. Unmatched junction bases numbered 6, after V lost 3 bases and J lost 7 bases. The CDR3 has 15 amino acids. From germline, CDR1 is SGHDT and CDR2 YYEEEE. The DNA for the CDR3 is TGTGCCAGCAGCTGGACCGGGACAGGGGGGAATGAGCAGTTCTTC. Encoded protein: CASSWTGTGGNEQFF.

The CDR3 DNA reads TGTGCCAGCAGCTTAGCCCTCACAGCCGGGAGCGACGAGCAGTACTTC. Its protein is CASSLALTAGSDEQYF. The rearrangement links TRBV7-7 to TRBJ2-7; D may be TRBD2 (6 bases). Germline CDR1 SSHAT, CDR2 FNYEAQ (reference sequence). CDR3 size: 16 residues. V dropped 0 bases and J dropped 5 bases, with 17 bases sitting between them.

This clone was seen a single time. The rearrangement uses TRBV14 and TRBJ2-2, with TRBD1 matching 8 bases. The V and J ends lost 4 bases and 5 bases, in that order; junction bases with no gene match: 15. Germline CDR1 SGHDN, CDR2 FVKESK. The CDR3 is 18 amino acids. The CDR3 DNA is TGTGCCAGCAGCCTCCACAGTTGGGGCAGGGGGCGAACCGGGGAGCTGTTTTTT. It encodes CASSLHSWGRGRTGELFF.

V and J are TRBV5-1 and TRBJ2-7, with 7 positions matching TRBD1. The ends lost 3 bases at V and 2 bases at J; junction bases unmatched: 2. The CDR3 runs 13 residues. CDR1 is SGHRS and CDR2 is YFSETQ in the germline V gene. CDR3 in DNA: TGCGCCAGCAGCTGGGGACAGACCTACGAGCAGTACTTC. Its translation is CASSWGQTYEQYF.

The chain couples TRBV25-1 to TRBJ2-2; the D gene is possibly TRBD1 (5 bases). Looked up from germline, CDR1 is MGHDK and CDR2 is SYGVNS. Deletions cut 3 bases from V and 6 bases from J, with 17 bases between. CDR3 length equals 16 residues. CDR3 residues: CASSDGWGQAPGELFF. CDR3 sequence (DNA): TGTGCCAGCAGTGACGGATGGGGCCAAGCTCCCGGGGAGCTGTTTTTT.

The chain uses TRBV5-4 and TRBJ2-1; 12 bases are a match to TRBD1. There are 18 residues in the CDR3. V lost 5 bases to trimming and J lost 0 bases; unmatched junction nucleotides: 9. In germline, CDR1 is SGHNT, CDR2 YYREEE (reference sequence). The CDR3 DNA follows: TGTGCCAGCAGGGGACAGGGGGCCCTTGACAGCTCCTACAATGAGCAGTTCTTC. Protein sequence: CASRGQGALDSSYNEQFF.

This rearrangement joins TRBV4-2 to TRBJ2-5, with TRBD1 matching 7 bases. This CDR3 is 15 amino acids long. The germline V gene encodes CDR1 LGHNA and CDR2 YNFKEQ. V lost 4 bases, J lost 3 bases, and 8 bases stayed unmatched. The CDR3 loop reads CASSRTQGEEETQYF. CDR3 in DNA: TGTGCCAGCAGCCGGACCCAGGGGGAAGAAGAGACCCAGTACTTC.

The chain carries TRBV6-6 and TRBJ1-3; perhaps TRBD1 as D (6 bases). The CDR3 extends over 16 amino acids. The germline CDR1 and CDR2 sequences are MNHNY and SVGAGI (reference sequence). Trimming left V 2 bases short and J 4 bases short, with 15 bases between. In nucleotides, the CDR3 is TGTGCCAGCAGTTACGGGCAGAAGGGGGAGGGAAACACCATATATTTT. Its translation: CASSYGQKGEGNTIYF.

The chain is built from TRBV6-5 and TRBJ1-6, with D unclear. The CDR3 is 13 amino acids. Looked up from germline, CDR1 is MNHEY and CDR2 is SVGAGI. The ends were cut back, 5 bases at V and 7 bases at J, with 9 bases in the middle. This chain's CDR3 is CASSEYENSPLHF. The DNA of the CDR3 is TGTGCCAGCAGTGAATACGAGAATTCACCCCTCCACTTT.

This chain links TRBV5-1 with TRBJ1-2; TRBD1 agrees at 7 bases. The CDR3 extends over 15 amino acids. The junction had 10 bases not matched to a gene; V was cut back by 6 bases and J by 2 bases. Germline V lookup: CDR1 SGHRS, CDR2 YFSETQ. The CDR3 DNA is TGCGCCAGCACCCTCAGGGGGACCGGGAACTATGGCTACACCTTC. Translating it yields CASTLRGTGNYGYTF.